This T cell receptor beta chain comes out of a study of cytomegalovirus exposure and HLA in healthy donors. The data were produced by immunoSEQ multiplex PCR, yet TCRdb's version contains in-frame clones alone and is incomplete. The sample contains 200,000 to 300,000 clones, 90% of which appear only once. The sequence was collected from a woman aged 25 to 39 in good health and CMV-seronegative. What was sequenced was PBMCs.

The CDR3 here is CASSLLVGNTGELFF. CDR3 in DNA: TGTGCCAGCAGCTTATTGGTCGGTAACACCGGGGAGCTGTTTTTT. The V call is TRBV7-9, the J call TRBJ2-2; D uncertain. The ends were cut back, 2 bases at V and 2 bases at J, with 9 bases in the middle. The germline V gene encodes CDR1 SEHNR and CDR2 FQNEAQ (reference sequence). The CDR3 runs 15 residues.